This entry lists 4 T cell receptor beta chains sequenced from one sample in a study of shared clonotypes between healthy human individuals. Data came from immunoSEQ multiplex PCR; TCRdb stores just in-frame clones and leaves some out. Here the sample spans around 1.9 million clones, 93% being singletons. Terminally differentiated effector memory CD45RA+ cells were left out of the naive CD8 fraction, which was CD45RO-negative and positively selected for CCR7. What was sequenced was naive CD8+ T cells from PBMCs. The receptor source for this set is a man aged 18 to 30 in good health. Some clones in this sample may be carry-over from other donors' samples.

The gene calls are TRBV7-9 and TRBJ2-1, with 9 bases that match TRBD2. The V gene's germline CDR1 is SEHNR and CDR2 FQNEAQ (reference sequence). V lost 5 bases to trimming and J lost 7 bases; unmatched junction nucleotides: 12. This CDR3 is built from 16 residues. The CDR3 reads CASSPDSGSLGNEQFF. CDR3 DNA sequence: TGTGCCAGCAGCCCAGATAGCGGGAGCTTGGGGAATGAGCAGTTCTTC.

J is TRBJ1-5 and V is TRBV19; D is undetermined. V lost 3 bases to trimming and J lost 2 bases, with 11 bases between them. Per germline, CDR1 LNHDA and CDR2 SQIVND (reference sequence). This CDR3 is built from 15 residues. CDR3 sequence: CASSILRDRNQPQHF. For the CDR3, the DNA is TGTGCCAGTAGTATTCTAAGGGATCGCAATCAGCCCCAGCATTTT.

This rearrangement joins TRBV27 to TRBJ1-1, with a possible D match to TRBD1 (5 bases). The CDR3 is made up of 16 amino acids. Trimming stripped 3 bases from V and 0 bases from J, with 14 bases between. In germline, CDR1 is MNHEY, CDR2 SMNVEV (reference sequence). The CDR3 here is CASSFLQVTMNTEAFF. The CDR3, as DNA: TGTGCCAGCAGTTTCCTACAGGTTACCATGAACACTGAAGCTTTCTTT.

The J gene is TRBJ2-3, the V gene TRBV19, with D unresolved. This CDR3 comprises 14 residues. Germline V CDR1 and CDR2: LNHDA, SQIVND (reference sequence). V gave up 7 bases and J gave up 4 bases, with 15 bases separating them. The CDR3 loop is CASKAAGPPDTQYF. The DNA for the CDR3 is TGTGCCAGTAAGGCCGCCGGACCCCCAGATACGCAGTATTTT. The whole variable domain, remainder taken from reference TRBV19 and TRBJ2-3, is DGGITQSPKYLFRKEGQNVTLSCEQNLNHDAMYWYRQDPGQGLRLIYYSQIVNDFQKGDIAEGYSVSREKKESFPLTVTSAQKNPTAFYLCASKAAGPPDTQYFGPGTRLTVL.